This T cell receptor beta chain was recorded in a study of cytomegalovirus exposure and HLA in healthy donors. There are 16 residues in the CDR3. V lost 7 bases and J lost 7; bases outside the gene matches: 15. CDR1 SNHLY and CDR2 FYNNEI come from the germline V gene. As for this clone: What it recognizes is unknown.

At sampling all donors were nominally healthy, likely with unrecorded immune exposures. PCR used 60 Vbeta primers and 13 Jbeta primers. Only in-frame clones appear in the TCRdb table, and some are missing; sequencing was by immunoSEQ multiplex PCR. Of 150,000 or so clones in the sample, approximately 80% were seen once. Study-level points and caveats: In a later analysis, V- and J-gene trimming of beta chains associated with a DCLRE1C missense variant, replicated independently. An ancestry cluster, one associated with Asian ancestry, reportedly showed fewer N-insertions than the approximately 650-donor mean in a later analysis.

The chain uses TRBV2 and TRBJ2-3, with 9 bases fitting TRBD2. The sequenced sample consisted of PBMCs. The TCR originated in a man aged 25-40 years in good health and CMV-seropositive. The CDR3, as DNA: TGTGCCAGCACTCCCTCCTGGGCGGGAGGGCCACATACGCAGTATTTT. Encoded protein: CASTPSWAGGPHTQYF.